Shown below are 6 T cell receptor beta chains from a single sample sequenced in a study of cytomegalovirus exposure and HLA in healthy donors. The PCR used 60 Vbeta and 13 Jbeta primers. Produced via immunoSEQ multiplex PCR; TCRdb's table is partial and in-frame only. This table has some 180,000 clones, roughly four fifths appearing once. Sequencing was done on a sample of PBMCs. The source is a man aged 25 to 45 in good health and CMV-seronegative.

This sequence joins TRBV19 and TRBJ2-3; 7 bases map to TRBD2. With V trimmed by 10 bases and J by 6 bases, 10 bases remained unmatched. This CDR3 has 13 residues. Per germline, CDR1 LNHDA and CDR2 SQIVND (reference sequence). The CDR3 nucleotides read TGTGCCACCAGGCCTAGCGGCCTGGATACGCAGTATTTT. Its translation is CATRPSGLDTQYF.

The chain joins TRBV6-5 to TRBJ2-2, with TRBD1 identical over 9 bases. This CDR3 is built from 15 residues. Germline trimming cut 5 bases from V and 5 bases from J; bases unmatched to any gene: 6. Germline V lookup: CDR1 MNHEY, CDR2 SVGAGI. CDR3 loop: CASSTLGQGTGELFF. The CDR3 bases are TGTGCCAGCAGTACCCTGGGACAGGGAACCGGGGAGCTGTTTTTT.

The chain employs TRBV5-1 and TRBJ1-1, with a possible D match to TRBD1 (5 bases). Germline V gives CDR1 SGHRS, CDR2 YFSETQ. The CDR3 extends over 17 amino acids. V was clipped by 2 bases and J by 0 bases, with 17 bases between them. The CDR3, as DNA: TGCGCCAGCAGCTTTGGGCAGGGTAACTTCATGAACACTGAAGCTTTCTTT. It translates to CASSFGQGNFMNTEAFF. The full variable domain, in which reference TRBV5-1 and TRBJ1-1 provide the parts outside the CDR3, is KAGVTQTPRYLIKTRGQQVTLSCSPISGHRSVSWYQQTPGQGLQFLFEYFSETQRNKGNFPGRFSGRQFSNSRSEMNVSTLELGDSALYLCASSFGQGNFMNTEAFFGQGTRLTVV.

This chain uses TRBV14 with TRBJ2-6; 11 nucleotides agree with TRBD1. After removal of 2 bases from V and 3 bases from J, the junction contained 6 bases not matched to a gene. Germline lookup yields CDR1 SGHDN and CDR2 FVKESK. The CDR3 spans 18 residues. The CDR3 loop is CASSQRTGGAFGANVLTF. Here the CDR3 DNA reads TGTGCCAGCAGCCAACGGACAGGGGGCGCTTTTGGGGCCAACGTCCTGACTTTC.

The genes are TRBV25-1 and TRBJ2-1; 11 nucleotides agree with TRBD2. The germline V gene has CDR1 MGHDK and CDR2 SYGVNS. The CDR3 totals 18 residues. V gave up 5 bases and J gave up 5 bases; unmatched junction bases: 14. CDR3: CASSLIQLLAGANNEQFF. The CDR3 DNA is TGTGCCAGCAGTCTAATTCAACTACTAGCGGGAGCCAACAATGAGCAGTTCTTC.

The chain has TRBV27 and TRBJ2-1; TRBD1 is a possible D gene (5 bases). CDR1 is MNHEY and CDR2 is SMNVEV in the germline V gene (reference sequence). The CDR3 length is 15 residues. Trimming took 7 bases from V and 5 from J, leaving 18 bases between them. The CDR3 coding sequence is TGTGCCAGCACAGAAACAGGAAGCAGAAACAATGAGCAGTTCTTC. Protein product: CASTETGSRNNEQFF.